This T cell receptor beta chain was identified in a study of shared clonotypes between healthy human individuals. Worth noting for this clone: Antigen: not known.

Study-level points and caveats: Generally, naive subsets came out with larger estimated richness than memory subsets.

The protocol was immunoSEQ multiplex PCR, while the TCRdb copy is restricted to in-frame clones and leaves out a portion. The sample consists of 2 million to 2.5 million clones, almost 96% of them appearing once. V was trimmed by 5 bases and J by 5 bases, leaving 16 bases between them. From germline, CDR1 is SGHAT and CDR2 FQNNGV. The CDR3 has 14 amino acids. This receptor was identified in a man between 18 and 29 years old in good health. V and J are TRBV11-2 and TRBJ2-7; D possibly matches TRBD1 or TRBD2 (6 bases each). The sample taken for sequencing was naive CD4+ T cells sorted from blood. Subset specified: CD45RA+ positively selected. This chain's CDR3 is CASSLEGGIDEQYF. CDR3 DNA sequence: TGTGCCAGCAGCCTCGAGGGGGGAATCGACGAGCAGTACTTC.